The following is a T cell receptor beta chain sequence with its context. cDNA prepared by RNA extraction and subsequent reverse transcription served as the template for sequencing. The protocol was immunoSEQ multiplex PCR, while the TCRdb copy is restricted to in-frame clones and leaves out a portion. The data show hundreds of thousands of clones, with 67% seen just once and approximately 1.2% held by the top ten. Deletions cut 3 bases from V and 6 bases from J, with 6 bases between. The length of the CDR3 is 12 residues. From germline, CDR1 is MNHEY and CDR2 SMNVEV (reference sequence). These data are taken from a study of CD8+ T cells in alopecia areata.

This chain links TRBV27 with TRBJ1-5; the D is unclear. The clonotype was recovered from a human donor with alopecia areata. Sequencing used CD4+ T cells sorted from blood, obtained at week 0. The CDR3 DNA sequence: TGTGCCAGCAGTTTGGTCGGTCAGCCCCAGCATTTT. Translating it yields CASSLVGQPQHF.